This TCR beta chain was documented in a study of T cell changes during pregnancy in multiple sclerosis. Clones were read by immunoSEQ multiplex PCR, and TCRdb kept only the in-frame ones, dropping some. There are 73,000 or so clones in the sample; roughly nine tenths occur only once, and around 0.9% lies in the top ten. Losses at the gene ends were 3 bases for V and 6 bases for J; bases not matched to a gene: 7. Germline V CDR1 and CDR2: SGHDT, YYEEEE. This CDR3 comprises 15 residues. This clone has more than one count but fewer than ten. V gene TRBV5-6 combines with J gene TRBJ2-1, with 9 bases that match TRBD1. This receptor was taken from a female donor with multiple sclerosis, enrolled in a pregnancy study. Here the sequenced sample was peripheral blood, taken in the second trimester of pregnancy. CDR3 DNA: TGTGCCAGCAGCTCAGAGACAGGGGGGCTCAATGAGCAGTTCTTC. Protein: CASSSETGGLNEQFF.